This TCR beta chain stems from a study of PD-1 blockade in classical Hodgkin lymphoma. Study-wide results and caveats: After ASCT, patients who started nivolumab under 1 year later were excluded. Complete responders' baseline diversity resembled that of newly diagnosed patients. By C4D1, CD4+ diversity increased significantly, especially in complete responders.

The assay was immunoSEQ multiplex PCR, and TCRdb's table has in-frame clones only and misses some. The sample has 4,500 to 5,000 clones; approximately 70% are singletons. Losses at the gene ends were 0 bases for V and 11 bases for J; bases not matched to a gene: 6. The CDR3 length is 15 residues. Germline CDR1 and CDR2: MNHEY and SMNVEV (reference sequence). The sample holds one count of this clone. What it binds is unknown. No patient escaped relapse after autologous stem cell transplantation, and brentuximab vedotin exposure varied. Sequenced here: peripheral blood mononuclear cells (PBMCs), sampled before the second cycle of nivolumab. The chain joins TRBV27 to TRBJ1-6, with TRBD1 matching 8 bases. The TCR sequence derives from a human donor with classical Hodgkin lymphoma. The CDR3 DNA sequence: TGTGCCAGCAGTTTATCTCGACAGGGGCTCCCACCCCTCCACTTT. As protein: CASSLSRQGLPPLHF.